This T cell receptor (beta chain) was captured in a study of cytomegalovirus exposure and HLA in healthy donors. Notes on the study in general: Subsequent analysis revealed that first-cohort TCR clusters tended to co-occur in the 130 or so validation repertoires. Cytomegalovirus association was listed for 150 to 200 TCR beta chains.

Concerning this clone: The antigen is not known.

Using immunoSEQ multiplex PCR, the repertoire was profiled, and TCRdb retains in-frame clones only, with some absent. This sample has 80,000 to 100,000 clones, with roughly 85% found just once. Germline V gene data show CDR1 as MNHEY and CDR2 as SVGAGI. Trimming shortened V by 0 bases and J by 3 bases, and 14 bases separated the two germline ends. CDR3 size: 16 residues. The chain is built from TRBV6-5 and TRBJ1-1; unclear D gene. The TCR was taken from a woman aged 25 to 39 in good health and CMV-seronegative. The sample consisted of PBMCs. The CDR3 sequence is CASSYSPVSRDTEAFF. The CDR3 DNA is TGTGCCAGCAGTTACTCTCCGGTGAGTCGAGACACTGAAGCTTTCTTT.